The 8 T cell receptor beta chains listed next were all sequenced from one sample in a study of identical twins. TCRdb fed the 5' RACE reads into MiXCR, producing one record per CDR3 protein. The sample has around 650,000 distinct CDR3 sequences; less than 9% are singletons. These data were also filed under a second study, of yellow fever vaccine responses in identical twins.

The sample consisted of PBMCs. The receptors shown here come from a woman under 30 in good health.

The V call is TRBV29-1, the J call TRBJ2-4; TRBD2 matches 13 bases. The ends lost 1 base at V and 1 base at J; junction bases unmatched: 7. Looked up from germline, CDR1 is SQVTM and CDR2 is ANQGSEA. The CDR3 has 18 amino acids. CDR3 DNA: TGCAGCGTTGAAGTTGCCCTGACTAGCGGGAGGGCCAAAAACATTCAGTACTTC. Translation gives CSVEVALTSGRAKNIQYF. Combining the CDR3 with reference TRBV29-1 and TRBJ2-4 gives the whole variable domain SAVISQKPSRDICQRGTSLTIQCQVDSQVTMMFWYRQQPGQSLTLIATANQGSEATYESGFVIDKFPISRPNLTFSTLTVSNMSPEDSSIYLCSVEVALTSGRAKNIQYFGAGTRLSVL.

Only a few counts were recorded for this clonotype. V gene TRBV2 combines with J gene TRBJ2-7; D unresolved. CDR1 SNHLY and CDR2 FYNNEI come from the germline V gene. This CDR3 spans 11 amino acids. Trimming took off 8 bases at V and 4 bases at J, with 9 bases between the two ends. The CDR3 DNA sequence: TGTGCCAGCTTTTCGGATTACGAGCAGTACTTC. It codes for CASFSDYEQYF. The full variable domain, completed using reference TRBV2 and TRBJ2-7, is EPEVTQTPSHQVTQMGQEVILRCVPISNHLYFYWYRQILGQKVEFLVSFYNNEISEKSEIFDDQFSVERPDGSNFTLKIRSTKLEDSAMYFCASFSDYEQYFGPGTRLTVT.

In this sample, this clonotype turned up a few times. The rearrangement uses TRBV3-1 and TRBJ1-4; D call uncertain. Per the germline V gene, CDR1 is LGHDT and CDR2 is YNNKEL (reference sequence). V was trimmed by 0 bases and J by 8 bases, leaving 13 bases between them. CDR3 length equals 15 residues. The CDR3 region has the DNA TGTGCCAGCAGCCAAGATACCCGGGAGGGCGAAAAACTGTTTTTT. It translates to CASSQDTREGEKLFF.

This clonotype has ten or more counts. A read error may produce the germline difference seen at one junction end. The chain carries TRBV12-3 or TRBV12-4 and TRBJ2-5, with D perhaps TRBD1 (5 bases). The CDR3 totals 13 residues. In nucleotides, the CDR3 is TGCGCCAGCAGCCGACAGTCCCAAGAGACCCAGTACTTC. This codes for CASSRQSQETQYF.

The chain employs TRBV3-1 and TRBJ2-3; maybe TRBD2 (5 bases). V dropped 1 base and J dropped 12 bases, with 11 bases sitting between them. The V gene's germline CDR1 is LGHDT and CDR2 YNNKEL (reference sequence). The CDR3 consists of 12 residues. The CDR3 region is CASSQGDYLQYF. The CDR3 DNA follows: TGTGCCAGCAGCCAAGGTGACTATTTACAGTATTTT.

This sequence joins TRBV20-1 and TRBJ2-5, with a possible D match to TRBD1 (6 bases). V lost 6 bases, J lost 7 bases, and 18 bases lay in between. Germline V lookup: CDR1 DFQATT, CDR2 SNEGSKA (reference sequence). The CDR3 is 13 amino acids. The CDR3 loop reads CSAPSGVQGTQYF. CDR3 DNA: TGCAGTGCGCCCTCAGGAGTACAGGGGACCCAGTACTTC.

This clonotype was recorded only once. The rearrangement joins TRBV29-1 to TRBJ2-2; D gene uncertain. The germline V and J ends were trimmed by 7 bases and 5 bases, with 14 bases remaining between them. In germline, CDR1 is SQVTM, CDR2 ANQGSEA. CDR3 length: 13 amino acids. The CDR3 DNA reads TGCAGCGCCCCGAGACCCCGGACCGGGGAGCTGTTTTTT. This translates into CSAPRPRTGELFF.

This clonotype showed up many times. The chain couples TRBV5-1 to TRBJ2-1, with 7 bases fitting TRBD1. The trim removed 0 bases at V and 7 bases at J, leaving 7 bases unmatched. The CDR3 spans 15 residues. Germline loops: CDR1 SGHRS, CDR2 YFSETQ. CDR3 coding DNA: TGCGCCAGCAGCTTGGAAGGGGGCTACATGAATGAGCAGTTCTTC. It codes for CASSLEGGYMNEQFF. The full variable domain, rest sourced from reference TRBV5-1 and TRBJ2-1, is KAGVTQTPRYLIKTRGQQVTLSCSPISGHRSVSWYQQTPGQGLQFLFEYFSETQRNKGNFPGRFSGRQFSNSRSEMNVSTLELGDSALYLCASSLEGGYMNEQFFGPGTRLTVL.